These 20 T cell receptor beta chains came from one sample sequenced in a study of cytomegalovirus exposure and HLA in healthy donors. This PCR relied on a set of 60 Vbeta primers and 13 Jbeta primers. Profiled with immunoSEQ multiplex PCR; TCRdb holds only in-frame clones, not every one. The sample includes 100,000 to 150,000 clones, 73% of them seen just once. Sequenced sample: PBMCs. These TCRs come from a man aged 55 to 70 in good health and CMV-seropositive.

The chain employs TRBV6-1 and TRBJ2-7; tentative D call: TRBD1 (5 bases). Per the germline V gene, CDR1 is MNHNS and CDR2 is SASEGT. The CDR3 loop spans 12 amino acids. The V and J ends lost 3 bases and 9 bases respectively, with 12 bases between them. In DNA, the CDR3 is TGTGCCAGCAGTGAGCAGGGTACGGGGCAGTACTTC. It is translated as CASSEQGTGQYF.

The chain is built from TRBV19 and TRBJ2-5; 11 bases agree with TRBD2. J was trimmed by 4 bases and V by 3 bases; bases with no gene match: 10. CDR1 and CDR2 from the germline V gene are LNHDA and SQIVND (reference sequence). The CDR3 has 17 amino acids. This chain's CDR3 is CASSIIAGGASRETQYF. CDR3 coding DNA: TGTGCCAGTAGTATCATAGCGGGGGGGGCATCTAGAGAGACCCAGTACTTC. The whole variable domain, remainder taken from reference TRBV19 and TRBJ2-5, is DGGITQSPKYLFRKEGQNVTLSCEQNLNHDAMYWYRQDPGQGLRLIYYSQIVNDFQKGDIAEGYSVSREKKESFPLTVTSAQKNPTAFYLCASSIIAGGASRETQYFGPGTRLLVL.

The chain carries TRBV5-1 and TRBJ1-5, with 8 bases identical to TRBD1. The CDR3 spans 15 residues. From germline, CDR1 is SGHRS and CDR2 YFSETQ. V dropped 2 bases and J dropped 5; count of bases not matched to a gene: 6. CDR3 residues: CASSLGTGRHQPQHF. In DNA, the CDR3 is TGCGCCAGCAGCTTAGGGACAGGTCGGCATCAGCCCCAGCATTTT.

A few counts support this clone. V and J are TRBV2 and TRBJ2-3; 9 bases fit TRBD1. Germline V gene data show CDR1 as SNHLY and CDR2 as FYNNEI. The CDR3 runs to 15 residues. V lost 6 bases, J lost 2 bases, and 6 bases stayed unmatched. CDR3 in amino acids: CASRDRGHVTDTQYF. The CDR3, as DNA: TGTGCCAGCAGGGACAGGGGACACGTCACAGATACGCAGTATTTT.

As regards this clone: An end of the junction does not agree with germline; a read error may underlie this. This sequence joins TRBV7-7 and TRBJ2-1; tentative D call: TRBD2 (6 bases). The CDR3 contains 15 residues. Germline V gives CDR1 SSHAT, CDR2 FNYEAQ (reference sequence). The CDR3 coding sequence is TGTGCTAGCAGCTTAGATAACGGGGGAACCAATGAGCAGTTCTTC. Its translation is CASSLDNGGTNEQFF.

V gene TRBV5-1 combines with J gene TRBJ1-5; 7 bases match TRBD1. From germline, CDR1 is SGHRS and CDR2 YFSETQ. V trimming: 7 bases; J trimming: 8 bases; junction bases outside the gene matches: 18. This CDR3 has 16 amino acids. The CDR3 DNA reads as TGCGCCAGCTTTGTCGTAGCCGGGACAGTGGCCGAGCCCCAGCATTTT. This gives the protein CASFVVAGTVAEPQHF.

This chain links TRBV2 with TRBJ2-7; 7 bases line up with TRBD1. V shed 7 bases, J shed 4 bases, and the junction held 10 bases outside the gene matches. The CDR3 has 14 amino acids. Germline CDR1 is SNHLY and CDR2 is FYNNEI. This chain's CDR3 is CASTQPDREYEQYF. The CDR3 region has the DNA TGTGCCAGCACCCAACCCGACAGGGAATACGAGCAGTACTTC.

This chain links TRBV29-1 with TRBJ1-1, with D unresolved. This CDR3 has 13 amino acids. Between the trimmed V and J ends, which lost 4 bases and 0 bases, there was a span of 9 bases. Germline loops: CDR1 SQVTM, CDR2 ANQGSEA. For the CDR3, the DNA is TGCAGCGTTGTGGGCAGGATGAACACTGAAGCTTTCTTT. Protein product: CSVVGRMNTEAFF.

The chain couples TRBV14 to TRBJ1-2, with D perhaps matching TRBD1 (5 bases). The CDR3 length is 15 residues. Trimming shortened V by 0 bases and J by 7 bases, and 15 bases separated the two germline ends. Germline CDR1 SGHDN, CDR2 FVKESK. CDR3 sequence: CASSQDRAGLFGYTF. CDR3 nucleotides: TGTGCCAGCAGCCAAGATCGGGCAGGGTTATTTGGCTACACCTTC.

The chain carries TRBV18 and TRBJ2-1, with D possibly being TRBD1 (5 bases). CDR1 is KGHSH and CDR2 is LQKENI in the germline V gene. The CDR3 contains 14 residues. Trimming stripped 4 bases from V and 7 bases from J, with 14 bases between. CDR3 DNA sequence: TGTGCCAGCTCACTAACAGGCCCGGAAAATGAGCAGTTCTTC. Translated, it gives CASSLTGPENEQFF.

This clone was picked up a small number of times. The chain combines TRBV7-8 with TRBJ1-1; 11 positions match TRBD1. The CDR3 runs 16 residues. Trimming cost V 4 bases and J 2 bases; bases outside gene matches: 6. Germline CDR1 SGHVS, CDR2 FQNEAQ. CDR3 DNA: TGTGCCAGCAGCTCCCGGGACAGGGGGTCAAACACTGAAGCTTTCTTT. Translated, it gives CASSSRDRGSNTEAFF.

This chain connects TRBV2 to TRBJ2-5; 10 nucleotides line up with TRBD2. The germline V gene has CDR1 SNHLY and CDR2 FYNNEI. The ends lost 4 bases at V and 1 base at J; junction bases unmatched: 3. The CDR3 has 15 residues. The CDR3 DNA reads as TGTGCCAGCAGTGGGGCTAGCGGGGGCCAAGAGACCCAGTACTTC. It yields the protein CASSGASGGQETQYF. Based on the CDR3 plus reference TRBV2 and TRBJ2-5, the full variable domain is EPEVTQTPSHQVTQMGQEVILRCVPISNHLYFYWYRQILGQKVEFLVSFYNNEISEKSEIFDDQFSVERPDGSNFTLKIRSTKLEDSAMYFCASSGASGGQETQYFGPGTRLLVL.

This rearrangement joins TRBV21-1 to TRBJ2-5; the table's TRBD2 call for D was not verified on the DNA. TRBV21-1 is deemed a pseudogene. The CDR3 extends over 15 amino acids. This CDR3 reads CASSRGRDLVETQYF. The CDR3 bases are TGTGCCAGCAGCCGGGGTAGAGATCTCGTAGAGACCCAGTACTTC.

This chain connects TRBV30 to TRBJ1-6; D not certain. Trimming cost V 4 bases and J 8 bases, with 21 bases left between them. The CDR3 is made up of 16 amino acids. In germline, CDR1 is GTSNPN, CDR2 SVGIG (reference sequence). The CDR3 sequence is CAWIGRLRHEDSPLHF. DNA for the CDR3: TGTGCCTGGATCGGGAGGCTTCGGCACGAGGATTCACCCCTCCACTTT.

The genes are TRBV6-1 and TRBJ1-5; D possibly corresponds to TRBD1 (5 bases). V dropped 6 bases and J dropped 4 bases, with 7 bases sitting between them. This CDR3 has 12 residues. Germline CDR1 reads MNHNS; CDR2 reads SASEGT. The CDR3 here is CASSSGNQPQHF. The CDR3 DNA reads TGTGCCAGCAGCTCAGGGAATCAGCCCCAGCATTTT.

This rearrangement joins TRBV19 to TRBJ2-5, with D possibly matching TRBD1 (5 bases). With 5 bases removed from V and 5 bases from J, the gap between germline ends came to 15 bases. This CDR3 spans 14 amino acids. Germline lookup yields CDR1 LNHDA and CDR2 SQIVND (reference sequence). The CDR3 spells CASSWAGIVETQYF. CDR3 coding DNA: TGTGCCAGTAGTTGGGCAGGGATAGTTGAGACCCAGTACTTC. Complete variable domain (other parts from reference TRBV19 and TRBJ2-5): DGGITQSPKYLFRKEGQNVTLSCEQNLNHDAMYWYRQDPGQGLRLIYYSQIVNDFQKGDIAEGYSVSREKKESFPLTVTSAQKNPTAFYLCASSWAGIVETQYFGPGTRLLVL.

This sequence joins TRBV4-1 and TRBJ2-5; TRBD1 is a possible D gene (5 bases). The ends were cut back, 0 bases at V and 4 bases at J, with 21 bases in the middle. The CDR3 length is 18 residues. CDR1 is MGHRA and CDR2 is YSYEKL in the germline V gene. The CDR3 spells CASSQDRAAQGVGETQYF. In nucleotides, the CDR3 is TGCGCCAGCAGCCAAGATCGGGCGGCACAAGGGGTAGGAGAGACCCAGTACTTC.

The chain combines TRBV10-1 with TRBJ1-3, with D perhaps matching TRBD1 (6 bases). The germline gives CDR1 WNHNN, CDR2 SYGVQD (reference sequence). This CDR3 is built from 14 residues. V gave up 3 bases and J gave up 2 bases, with 8 bases separating them. The CDR3 region is CASSDPGAGNTIYF. The CDR3 nucleotides are TGCGCCAGCAGTGACCCAGGGGCTGGAAACACCATATATTTT.

The chain employs TRBV6-6 and TRBJ2-7, with 8 nucleotides matching TRBD1. Trimming took 1 base from V and 3 from J; bases not matched to a gene: 2. Germline V gene lookup returns CDR1 MNHNY and CDR2 SVGAGI (reference sequence). The CDR3 contains 14 residues. The CDR3 is CASSYLGQGYEQYF. The CDR3 region has the DNA TGTGCCAGCAGTTACTTAGGACAGGGCTACGAGCAGTACTTC.

This clone was counted only a few times. This chain uses TRBV28 with TRBJ2-7; 7 bases line up with TRBD2. The CDR3 contains 15 residues. The V gene's germline CDR1 is MDHEN and CDR2 SYDVKM. The ends lost 6 bases at V and 2 bases at J; junction bases unmatched: 10. CDR3: CASRQPGLSTYEQYF. For the CDR3, the DNA is TGTGCCAGCAGACAACCGGGACTATCCACCTACGAGCAGTACTTC.